This entry describes one T cell receptor beta chain. This clone appeared once. The clone's antigen remains unknown. Per-nucleotide qualities are absent, and no much larger clonotype sits a single base away. This record comes from a study of blood T cell repertoires in COVID-19 (dated by TCRdb to 2019 to 2021). Broadly, across the study: The collaborator samples originated in the United States, Italy and Spain and spanned the acute and convalescent phases of COVID-19. The prospective study material was composed of cDNA or gDNA derived from T cells, B-cell-depleted T cells, or PBMCs. The repertoires were released in a freely available public database intended as a resource for research on the immune response to SARS-CoV-2. Where available, HLA class I and class II types were obtained from metadata supplied by the sample provider rather than from assay-based typing. Subjects who had been exposed to COVID-19, were actively infected with it, or had recovered from it provided the deeply sampled blood TCRbeta repertoires that made up the dataset. The samples were drawn from the first 160 participants of the ongoing ImmuneRACE study and from more than 1,000 subjects provided by 6 global collaborators. The sample metadata nearly always contained a de-identified subject ID, COVID-19 status, age in years and sex. Points the paper makes about the study in general: Clinical and demographic metadata were provided uncurated, with the amount varying by source and participant.

The collaborating institutions used their own protocols to collect whole blood in K2EDTA tubes. For TCRbeta analysis, collaborator samples were shipped as frozen whole blood, as isolated PBMCs, or as DNA extracted from either sample type. CDR1 and CDR2 are drawn from the germline V gene: MGHRA, YSYEKL. V is trimmed back by 4 bases and J by 3 bases, and the junction contains 6 bases that no gene match accounts for. The CDR3 spans 15 residues, from the cysteine through the phenylalanine. CDR3 DNA only is kept here, 45 bases in frame from base 1. The immunoSEQ Assay, a bias-controlled multiplex PCR, was used to amplify TCRbeta CDR3 regions from genomic DNA. For the original study's pipeline: Within the assay, amplification of reference gene primers was used to estimate how many nucleated cells each sample contained. To quantify the absolute abundance of each unique TCRbeta CDR3 rearrangement, sequence reads were collapsed and filtered. For each sample, productive Simpson clonality was calculated as the square root of Simpson's diversity index across productive rearrangements. Not all clones reach the TCRdb copy of this immuneACCESS table, which keeps in-frame sequences only. Checked studies attribute under half of the gap to unresolved V genes and leave the rest unexplained. From that table come the V and J calls and clone size; the DNA was used to work out D and trimming. Present in this sample are about 99,000 clones, 70% to 85% of which were seen just once. The ten largest clones add up to approximately 3.4% of the sample.

This receptor was identified in a woman older than 75 with active or convalescent COVID-19. The rearranged chain carries TRBV4-1 and TRBJ1-1, with 9 bases aligning to TRBD1. The material sequenced was peripheral blood. The DNA reads as follows: TGCGCCAGCAGCCTATCGGGACAGGGCGACACTGAAGCTTTCTTT. It translates to CASSLSGQGDTEAFF.